What follows is one TCR beta chain and its context. This sample was taken from a study of cytomegalovirus exposure and HLA in healthy donors. Trimming shortened V by 5 bases and J by 6 bases, and 14 bases separated the two germline ends. The CDR3 runs to 13 residues. Germline-derived CDR1 and CDR2 are GTSNPN and SVGIG (reference sequence). Clones were read by immunoSEQ multiplex PCR, and TCRdb kept only the in-frame ones, dropping some. The sample has hundreds of thousands of clones, 75% to 90% seen once. This rearrangement joins TRBV30 to TRBJ1-5; D gene unclear. The TCR was taken from a woman aged 25-40 years in good health and CMV-seropositive. Source material: PBMCs. Written as DNA, the CDR3 is TGTGCCTGGGCCTTGGGGAAAGGTCAGCCCCAGCATTTT. Its protein product is CAWALGKGQPQHF.